This T cell receptor beta chain is drawn from a study of cytomegalovirus exposure and HLA in healthy donors. Method: immunoSEQ multiplex PCR; TCRdb's copy keeps in-frame clones and lacks some. The data show 250,000 to 350,000 clones, roughly 87% seen once. General observations from the study: Three chains linked to CMV were shown in vitro to be specific for CMV antigens. Researchers catalogued about 160 TCR beta chains as cytomegalovirus-associated.

To note about this clone: Its antigen is unknown.

The CDR3 extends over 15 amino acids. CDR1 and CDR2 from the germline V gene are KGHSH and LQKENI. Trimming cost V 9 bases and J 1 base; bases outside gene matches: 11. The chain is built from TRBV18 and TRBJ2-7; 8 nucleotides match TRBD2. The receptor was derived from a man under 40 in good health and CMV-seronegative. The source material was PBMCs. CDR3 nucleotide sequence: TGTGCCAGTAACTCGGGGGGGGCATTATCCTACGAGCAGTACTTC. Its translation: CASNSGGALSYEQYF.